These 31 T cell receptor beta chains share one sample of origin, sequenced in a study of control samples from healthy donors and cancer patients. Sequencing used immunoSEQ multiplex PCR; TCRdb keeps in-frame clones, though not all of them. Of more than 25,000 clones detected, around 85% appear once; the ten largest clones hold 6.5% to 8%. Specimen: PBMCs. The source of these receptors is an older woman with head and neck cancer.

The J gene is TRBJ1-1, the V gene TRBV19; 7 positions match TRBD1. The germline V gene has CDR1 LNHDA and CDR2 SQIVND (reference sequence). Trimming took 8 bases from V and 0 from J; bases not matched to a gene: 6. The CDR3 has 14 amino acids. CDR3 in DNA: TGTGCCAGTCGGAGCAGGGGGGTGAACACTGAAGCTTTCTTT. This codes for CASRSRGVNTEAFF. Filled out from reference TRBV19 and TRBJ1-1, the complete variable domain reads DGGITQSPKYLFRKEGQNVTLSCEQNLNHDAMYWYRQDPGQGLRLIYYSQIVNDFQKGDIAEGYSVSREKKESFPLTVTSAQKNPTAFYLCASRSRGVNTEAFFGQGTRLTVV.

This chain joins TRBV5-1 and TRBJ2-2; 11 bases line up with TRBD1. Germline loops: CDR1 SGHRS, CDR2 YFSETQ. The trim removed 4 bases at V and 2 bases at J, leaving 13 bases unmatched. This CDR3 spans 19 amino acids. CDR3 amino acids: CASSPWDRGSSHNTGELFF. CDR3 bases: TGCGCCAGCAGCCCGTGGGACAGGGGGTCCTCCCATAACACCGGGGAGCTGTTTTTT.

This chain uses TRBV4-1 with TRBJ1-1; a weak D match, TRBD1 (5 bases). Trimming took 0 bases from V and 3 from J, leaving 17 bases between them. The germline gives CDR1 MGHRA, CDR2 YSYEKL. The CDR3 length is 17 residues. The CDR3 DNA sequence: TGCGCCAGCAGCCAAGATGACCGGGACGGCCGGGACACTGAAGCTTTCTTT. Amino acid sequence: CASSQDDRDGRDTEAFF.

This chain links TRBV18 with TRBJ1-3, with D unclear. This CDR3 comprises 15 residues. V was pared by 0 bases and J by 1 base, with 7 bases between. Germline V gene lookup returns CDR1 KGHSH and CDR2 LQKENI. CDR3 DNA sequence: TGTGCCAGCTCACCACCGCGAGGTTCTGGAAACACCATATATTTT. It yields the protein CASSPPRGSGNTIYF.

This chain links TRBV7-8 with TRBJ2-2; TRBD2 matches at 9 bases. CDR3 length: 15 residues. Germline CDR1 SGHVS, CDR2 FQNEAQ. The V gene end was trimmed by 5 bases and the J gene end by 5 bases; junction bases not matched to a gene: 6. The CDR3, as DNA: TGTGCCAGCAGCCGCCTAGCGGGACAGACCGGGGAGCTGTTTTTT. It yields the protein CASSRLAGQTGELFF. The complete variable domain, with remaining parts taken from reference TRBV7-8 and TRBJ2-2, reads GAGVSQSPRYKVAKRGQDVALRCDPISGHVSLFWYQQALGQGPEFLTYFQNEAQLDKSGLPSDRFFAERPEGSVSTLKIQRTQQEDSAVYLCASSRLAGQTGELFFGEGSRLTVL.

The chain recombines TRBV11-2 with TRBJ1-1, with TRBD1 as a possible D gene (5 bases). The CDR3 contains 16 residues. Germline V gene data show CDR1 as SGHAT and CDR2 as FQNNGV. V lost 4 bases and J 1 base, leaving 16 bases between the germline ends. The DNA for the CDR3 is TGTGCCAGCAGCTCACTTCGGGGGAGGAGGAACACTGAAGCTTTCTTT. This gives the protein CASSSLRGRRNTEAFF.

The chain carries TRBV6-5 and TRBJ1-5; TRBD1 is a possible D gene (5 bases). This CDR3 has 14 residues. V shed 7 bases and J shed 2 bases, with 12 bases lying between them. Germline V gene sequence: CDR1 MNHEY, CDR2 SVGAGI. The CDR3 DNA reads TGTGCCAGCATAGACAGTATTGGCAATCAGCCCCAGCATTTT. Encoded protein: CASIDSIGNQPQHF.

The chain carries TRBV4-3 and TRBJ1-1; D possibly corresponds to TRBD1 (5 bases). Germline CDR1 LGHNA, CDR2 YSLEER. The V gene lost 4 bases and the J gene lost 1 base, with 7 bases spanning the gap. The CDR3 length is 13 residues. This CDR3 reads CASSPTENTEAFF. The CDR3 coding sequence is TGCGCCAGCAGCCCGACAGAGAACACTGAAGCTTTCTTT.

The chain is built from TRBV5-1 and TRBJ1-1; D gene uncertain. The V gene lost 4 bases and the J gene lost 1 base, with 11 bases spanning the gap. Germline V gene sequence: CDR1 SGHRS, CDR2 YFSETQ. CDR3 length: 14 residues. The CDR3 loop reads CASSPLQTNTEAFF. DNA for the CDR3: TGCGCCAGCAGCCCGCTACAGACGAACACTGAAGCTTTCTTT.

The chain is built from TRBV6-2 or TRBV6-3 and TRBJ1-2; 8 positions agree with TRBD1. The V gene's germline CDR1 is MNHEY and CDR2 SVGEGT. V trimming: 5 bases; J trimming: 4 bases; junction bases outside the gene matches: 9. This CDR3 is 15 amino acids long. The CDR3 sequence is CASSPTGGPFYGYTF. The CDR3 DNA follows: TGTGCCAGCAGTCCCACAGGGGGTCCGTTCTATGGCTACACCTTC.

CDR3 nucleotides: TGTGCCAGCAGTCCTAGATCGACAGGGAGCTCTGGGGCCAACGTCCTGACTTTC. The encoded protein is CASSPRSTGSSGANVLTF. The chain employs TRBV6-6 and TRBJ2-6; 7 nucleotides agree with TRBD1. Germline assignment: CDR1 MNHNY and CDR2 SVGAGI (reference sequence). The CDR3 totals 18 residues. Trimming removed 5 bases from V and 0 bases from J; junction bases left unmatched: 10.

The genes are TRBV11-2 and TRBJ1-6, with a possible D match to TRBD1 (5 bases). Trimming left V 5 bases short and J 10 bases short, with 27 bases between. There are 18 residues in the CDR3. Germline loops: CDR1 SGHAT, CDR2 FQNNGV. The CDR3 spells CASSLRGRAQDIASPLHF. CDR3 nucleotide sequence: TGTGCCAGCAGCCTTCGGGGCAGGGCACAGGATATCGCCTCACCCCTCCACTTT.

The CDR3 DNA sequence: TGTGCCAGCAGCTTAAGTGGACTAGCGGGAGGGCACAATGAGCAGTTCTTC. This sequence encodes CASSLSGLAGGHNEQFF. The V gene is TRBV7-3, the J gene TRBJ2-1, with 15 bases identical to TRBD2. V was pared by 1 base and J by 5 bases, with 3 bases of the junction left unmatched. CDR1 is SGHTA, CDR2 FQGTGA, per germline. The CDR3 sequence is 17 residues long.

V usage is TRBV6-5 and J usage is TRBJ2-5; 10 nucleotides agree with TRBD1. CDR1 and CDR2 from the germline V gene are MNHEY and SVGAGI. The CDR3 sequence is 14 residues long. Trimming removed 4 bases from V and 6 bases from J; junction bases left unmatched: 5. The chain's CDR3 is CASSSGTGVKTQYF. CDR3 sequence (DNA): TGTGCCAGCAGTTCCGGGACAGGGGTAAAGACCCAGTACTTC.

The rearrangement links TRBV30 to TRBJ2-7, with 7 positions matching TRBD2. Germline V gene sequence: CDR1 GTSNPN, CDR2 SVGIG (reference sequence). J was trimmed by 2 bases and V by 3 bases; bases with no gene match: 4. This CDR3 spans 13 amino acids. CDR3 protein: CAWSLSGTYEQYF. The CDR3 region has the DNA TGTGCCTGGAGCCTCAGCGGGACCTACGAGCAGTACTTC.

The rearrangement joins TRBV6-1 to TRBJ1-1; 7 bases line up with TRBD1. Germline CDR1 reads MNHNS; CDR2 reads SASEGT. This CDR3 comprises 12 residues. Losses at the gene ends were 3 bases for V and 10 bases for J; bases not matched to a gene: 5. In DNA form, the CDR3 reads TGTGCCAGCAGTGATTCAACAGGGGTAGCTTTCTTT. It yields the protein CASSDSTGVAFF.

The chain carries TRBV4-3 and TRBJ1-1; tentatively, D is TRBD1 (5 bases). CDR1 is LGHNA and CDR2 is YSLEER in the germline V gene. This CDR3 region has 16 residues. Deletions cut 0 bases from V and 1 base from J, with 12 bases between. CDR3 in amino acids: CASSQDRPGQNTEAFF. CDR3 bases: TGCGCCAGCAGCCAAGATCGTCCCGGACAGAACACTGAAGCTTTCTTT.

This CDR3 is CASSLAGAAEQYF. The CDR3 DNA reads TGTGCCAGCAGTCTAGCGGGGGCCGCCGAGCAGTACTTC. The chain has TRBV6-6 and TRBJ2-7; 10 bases line up with TRBD2. The junction had 4 bases not matched to a gene; V was cut back by 5 bases and J by 6 bases. CDR1 is MNHNY, CDR2 SVGAGI, per germline (reference sequence). This CDR3 comprises 13 residues.

The chain combines TRBV2 with TRBJ1-6; 8 nucleotides align to TRBD1. The V segment lost 2 bases and the J segment 10 bases; nucleotides outside the gene matches: 7. Germline loops: CDR1 SNHLY, CDR2 FYNNEI. The CDR3 has 15 residues. The CDR3 DNA sequence: TGTGCCAGCAGTGAAAGCAACAGGGGGGAATCACCCCTCCACTTT. Its translation is CASSESNRGESPLHF.

The rearrangement uses TRBV5-4 and TRBJ1-2; D gene ambiguous. Trimming shortened V by 3 bases and J by 3 bases, and 15 bases separated the two germline ends. Germline loops: CDR1 SGHNT, CDR2 YYREEE (reference sequence). This CDR3 is built from 15 residues. The CDR3, as DNA: TGTGCCAGCAGCTCGGCTACTAATCGGGACTATGGCTACACCTTC. Amino acid sequence: CASSSATNRDYGYTF.

The chain recombines TRBV7-2 with TRBJ2-1; D may be TRBD1 or TRBD2 (7 bases each). V lost 4 bases and J 6 bases, leaving 16 bases between the germline ends. Germline lookup yields CDR1 SGHTA and CDR2 FQGNSA. The CDR3 length is 15 residues. CDR3 nucleotide sequence: TGTGCCAGCAGCTCCAAGACAGGGACTATCAATGAGCAGTTCTTC. It encodes CASSSKTGTINEQFF. Full variable domain (outside the CDR3, taken from reference TRBV7-2 and TRBJ2-1): GAGVSQSPSNKVTEKGKDVELRCDPISGHTALYWYRQSLGQGLEFLIYFQGNSAPDKSGLPSDRFSAERTGGSVSTLTIQRTQQEDSAVYLCASSSKTGTINEQFFGPGTRLTVL.

This chain uses TRBV6-5 with TRBJ2-7; 10 bases map to TRBD2. Germline V CDR1 and CDR2: MNHEY, SVGAGI. The V segment lost 7 bases and the J segment 6 bases; nucleotides outside the gene matches: 6. CDR3 length: 13 residues. The CDR3 here is CASMLGLASEQYF. DNA for the CDR3: TGTGCCAGCATGTTGGGACTAGCGTCCGAGCAGTACTTC.

This chain connects TRBV5-1 to TRBJ2-3; unclear D gene. The germline CDR1 and CDR2 sequences are SGHRS and YFSETQ. The CDR3 consists of 12 residues. V was shortened by 1 base and J by 5 bases, with 5 bases between the two germline ends. The CDR3 here is CASSLLGDTQYF. The CDR3 region has the DNA TGCGCCAGCAGCTTGTTGGGAGATACGCAGTATTTT.

The chain combines TRBV10-1 with TRBJ2-1; 9 nucleotides line up with TRBD2. This CDR3 has 14 residues. Germline trimming cut 4 bases from V and 5 bases from J; bases unmatched to any gene: 3. Germline CDR1 reads WNHNN; CDR2 reads SYGVQD (reference sequence). The CDR3 sequence: CASSGASGNNEQFF. The CDR3 DNA reads as TGCGCCAGCAGTGGGGCTAGCGGGAACAATGAGCAGTTCTTC.

This clone was seen only a few times. This chain joins TRBV7-9 and TRBJ2-2; 8 nucleotides match TRBD1. CDR3 size: 16 residues. Germline lookup yields CDR1 SEHNR and CDR2 FQNEAQ (reference sequence). Trimming at V came to 0 bases and at J to 7 bases, leaving 7 bases not matched to a gene. DNA of the CDR3: TGTGCCAGCAGCTTAGCGTTCTTGACAGGGGTCGGGGAGCTGTTTTTT. Translated, it gives CASSLAFLTGVGELFF.

The rearrangement links TRBV6-2 or TRBV6-3 to TRBJ2-5; D perhaps matches TRBD2 (6 bases). Trimming took off 4 bases at V and 5 bases at J, with 14 bases between the two ends. The CDR3 runs 14 residues. Germline CDR1 is MNHEY and CDR2 is SVGEGT. The CDR3: CASSSWRALETQYF. The CDR3 nucleotides read TGTGCCAGCAGTTCCTGGAGGGCCCTGGAGACCCAGTACTTC.

The chain couples TRBV5-4 to TRBJ1-2; no clear D. The germline gives CDR1 SGHNT, CDR2 YYREEE (reference sequence). The V and J ends lost 0 bases and 3 bases respectively, with 9 bases between them. This CDR3 is 14 amino acids long. The CDR3 protein is CASSLGGNHYGYTF. CDR3 sequence (DNA): TGTGCCAGCAGCTTGGGGGGAAATCACTATGGCTACACCTTC.

The chain is built from TRBV12-3 or TRBV12-4 and TRBJ1-6; no clear D gene. CDR3 length: 13 amino acids. V was pared by 6 bases and J by 9 bases, with 12 bases between. CDR3 region: CASRGGIFSPLHF. The CDR3 DNA sequence: TGTGCCAGCAGGGGAGGAATTTTTTCACCCCTCCACTTT.

This chain joins TRBV5-1 and TRBJ2-7; TRBD2 matches at 7 bases. The germline gives CDR1 SGHRS, CDR2 YFSETQ. This CDR3 contains 14 residues. V was clipped by 1 base and J by 4 bases; unmatched bases: 5. CDR3: CASSLKREGYEQYF. CDR3 DNA: TGCGCCAGCAGCTTGAAGCGGGAAGGTTACGAGCAGTACTTC. The complete variable domain, with remaining parts taken from reference TRBV5-1 and TRBJ2-7, reads KAGVTQTPRYLIKTRGQQVTLSCSPISGHRSVSWYQQTPGQGLQFLFEYFSETQRNKGNFPGRFSGRQFSNSRSEMNVSTLELGDSALYLCASSLKREGYEQYFGPGTRLTVT.

This rearrangement joins TRBV7-2 to TRBJ1-5, with D possibly matching TRBD1 (5 bases). Per germline, CDR1 SGHTA and CDR2 FQGNSA. Deletions cut 1 base from V and 7 bases from J, with 11 bases between. This CDR3 has 14 residues. CDR3 protein: CASSLDGAGQPQHF. The CDR3 DNA is TGTGCCAGCAGCTTAGACGGGGCAGGACAGCCCCAGCATTTT.

The gene calls are TRBV7-9 and TRBJ2-7, with TRBD1 matching 10 bases. V trimming: 1 base; J trimming: 6 bases; junction bases outside the gene matches: 3. Looked up from germline, CDR1 is SEHNR and CDR2 is FQNEAQ (reference sequence). This CDR3 region has 14 residues. The CDR3 DNA reads as TGTGCCAGCAGCTTAGTTCGGACAGGGGGCGAGCAGTACTTC. Amino acids: CASSLVRTGGEQYF.